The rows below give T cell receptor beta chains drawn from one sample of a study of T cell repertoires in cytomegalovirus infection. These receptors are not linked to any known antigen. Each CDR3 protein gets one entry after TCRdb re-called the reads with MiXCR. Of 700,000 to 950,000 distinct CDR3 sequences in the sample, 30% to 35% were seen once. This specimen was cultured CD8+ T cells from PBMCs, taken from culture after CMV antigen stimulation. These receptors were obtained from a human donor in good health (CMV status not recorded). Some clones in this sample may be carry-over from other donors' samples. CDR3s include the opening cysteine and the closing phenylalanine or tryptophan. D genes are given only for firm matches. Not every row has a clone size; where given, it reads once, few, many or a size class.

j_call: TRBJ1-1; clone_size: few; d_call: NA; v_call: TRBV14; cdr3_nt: TGTGCCAGCAGCCAAGGGTTGGGACACCGGAACACTGAAGCTTTCTTT; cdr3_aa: CASSQGLGHRNTEAFF
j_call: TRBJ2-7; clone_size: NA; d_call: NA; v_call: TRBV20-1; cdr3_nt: TGCAGTGCTAGCGACGCGGGGGCCGAGCAGTACTTC; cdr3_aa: CSASDAGAEQYF
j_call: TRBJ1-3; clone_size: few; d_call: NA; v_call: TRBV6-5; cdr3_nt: TGTGCCAGCAGTACCTTACAGGGAAGCTCTGGAAACACCATATATTTT; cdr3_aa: CASSTLQGSSGNTIYF
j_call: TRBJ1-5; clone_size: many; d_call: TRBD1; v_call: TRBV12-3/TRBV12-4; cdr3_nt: TGTGCCAGCAGTCAAGGACAGGGTCTTGGGTATAGCAATCAGCCCCAGCATTTT; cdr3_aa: CASSQGQGLGYSNQPQHF
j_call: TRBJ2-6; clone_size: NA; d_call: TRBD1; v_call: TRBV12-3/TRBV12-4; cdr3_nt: TGTGCCAGCAGTTCTTTTGGGACAGCCTCTGGGGCCAACGTCCTGACTTTC; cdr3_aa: CASSSFGTASGANVLTF
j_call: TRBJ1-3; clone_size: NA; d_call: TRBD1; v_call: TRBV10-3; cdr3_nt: TGTGCCATCAGTGAGTACAAGGACAGGGACTCTGGAAACACCATATATTTT; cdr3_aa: CAISEYKDRDSGNTIYF
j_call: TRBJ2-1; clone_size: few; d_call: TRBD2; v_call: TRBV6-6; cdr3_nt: TGTGCCAGCAGGTCCCTAGCGGGGGACCCAAGGGATGAGCAGTTCTTC; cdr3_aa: CASRSLAGDPRDEQFF
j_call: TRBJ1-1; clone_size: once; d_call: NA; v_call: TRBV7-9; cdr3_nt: TGTGCCAGCAGCTTAGCGCTGCGGGCCTCGAACACTGAAGCTTTCTTT; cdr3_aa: CASSLALRASNTEAFF
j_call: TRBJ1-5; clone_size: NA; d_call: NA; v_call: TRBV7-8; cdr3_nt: TGTGCCAGCAGCCGATCCGGACTACCTAGCAATCAGCCCCAGCATTTT; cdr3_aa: CASSRSGLPSNQPQHF
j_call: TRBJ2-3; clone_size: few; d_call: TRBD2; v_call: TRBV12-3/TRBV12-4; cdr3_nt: TGTGCCAGCAGTGCCCATAGCGGGGGGGCCACAGATACGCAGTATTTT; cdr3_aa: CASSAHSGGATDTQYF
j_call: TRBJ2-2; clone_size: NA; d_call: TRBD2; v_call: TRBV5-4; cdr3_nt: TGTGCCAGCCGCGTGATGGGAGCGGGGGGAAGCGGGGAGCTGTTTTTT; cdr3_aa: CASRVMGAGGSGELFF
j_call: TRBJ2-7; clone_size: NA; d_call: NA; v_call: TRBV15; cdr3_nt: TGTGCCACCAGCAGATCGGGTTACGAGCAGTACTTC; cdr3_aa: CATSRSGYEQYF
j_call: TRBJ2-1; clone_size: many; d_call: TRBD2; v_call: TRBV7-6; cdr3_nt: TGTGCCAGCAGCCCCACTAGCGGGGGTGAGCAGTTCTTC; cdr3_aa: CASSPTSGGEQFF
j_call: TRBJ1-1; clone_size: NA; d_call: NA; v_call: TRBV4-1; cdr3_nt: TGCGCCAGCAGCCAATCCCGCGGTCAGCTTGAAGCTTTCTTT; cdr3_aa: CASSQSRGQLEAFF
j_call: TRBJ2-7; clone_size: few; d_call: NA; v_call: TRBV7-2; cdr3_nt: TGTGCCAGCAGCCCAGGGACTGAGCACCTACGCGAGCAGTACTTC; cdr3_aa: CASSPGTEHLREQYF
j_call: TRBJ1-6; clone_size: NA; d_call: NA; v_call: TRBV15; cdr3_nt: TGTGCCACCAGCAGAGTGAGGGGGTTAGCCCTCCACTTT; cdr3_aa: CATSRVRGLALHF
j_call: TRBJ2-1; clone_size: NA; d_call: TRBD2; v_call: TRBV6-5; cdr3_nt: TGTGCCAGCAGTTTCTACTCCGGGCGGGGGGCCTACAATGAGCAGTTCTTC; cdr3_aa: CASSFYSGRGAYNEQFF
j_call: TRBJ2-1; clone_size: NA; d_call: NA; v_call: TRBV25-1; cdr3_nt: TGTGCCAGCAGTTTTAAGGGGAATGAGCAGTTCTTC; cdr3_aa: CASSFKGNEQFF
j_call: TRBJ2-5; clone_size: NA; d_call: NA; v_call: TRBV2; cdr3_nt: TGTGCCAGCAGTGCAGAGGGGGGAAGAGCCCAGTACTTC; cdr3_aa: CASSAEGGRAQYF
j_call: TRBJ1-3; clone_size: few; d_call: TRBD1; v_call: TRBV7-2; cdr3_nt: TGTGCCAGCAGCCGTCCCGGGACAGGGGCTGGAAACACCATATATTTT; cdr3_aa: CASSRPGTGAGNTIYF
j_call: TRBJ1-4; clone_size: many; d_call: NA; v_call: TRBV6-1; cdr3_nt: TGTGCCAGCAGTGAAGCGCTAGGGCAGGGTGAAAAACTGTTTTTT; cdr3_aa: CASSEALGQGEKLFF
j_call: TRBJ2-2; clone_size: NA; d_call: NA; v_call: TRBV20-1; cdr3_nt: TGCAGTGCTAGAGATCGGGGGAGGGGGGACTCCGGGGAGCTGTTTTTT; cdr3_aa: CSARDRGRGDSGELFF
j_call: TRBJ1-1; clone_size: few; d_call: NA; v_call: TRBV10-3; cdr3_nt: TGTGCCATCAGTGAGTCGGGGAACACTGAAGCTTTCTTT; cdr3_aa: CAISESGNTEAFF
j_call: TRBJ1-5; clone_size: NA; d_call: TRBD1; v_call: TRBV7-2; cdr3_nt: TGTGCCAGCAGCTTAGCTCTGGGGTGGCAGGGGGACCAGCCCCAGCATTTT; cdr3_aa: CASSLALGWQGDQPQHF
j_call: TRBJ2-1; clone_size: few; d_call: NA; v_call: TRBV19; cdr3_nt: TGTGCCAGTAGTATCAAGGCAGACCCTTGGGATGAGCAGTTCTTC; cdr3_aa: CASSIKADPWDEQFF
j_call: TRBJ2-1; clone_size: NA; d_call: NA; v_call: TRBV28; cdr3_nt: TGTGCCAGCAGTCACCATAAGTCAGGCTACTCCTACAATGAGCAGTTCTTC; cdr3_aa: CASSHHKSGYSYNEQFF
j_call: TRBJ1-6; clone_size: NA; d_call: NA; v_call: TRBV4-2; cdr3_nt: TGTGCCAGCAGCCCTTCCTACAGCGGCAATTCACCCCTCCACTTT; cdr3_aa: CASSPSYSGNSPLHF
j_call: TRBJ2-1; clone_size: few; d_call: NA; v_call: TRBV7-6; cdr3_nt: TGTGCCAGCAGCTTAGATGCGGGGCAGGGGGACAATGAGCAGTTCTTC; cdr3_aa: CASSLDAGQGDNEQFF
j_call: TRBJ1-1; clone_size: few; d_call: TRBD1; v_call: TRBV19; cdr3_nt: TGTGCCAGTAGTACAGGGGGAGGGAGTGAAGCTTTCTTT; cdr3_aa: CASSTGGGSEAFF
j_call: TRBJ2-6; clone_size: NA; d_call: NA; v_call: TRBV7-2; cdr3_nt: TGTGCCAGCAGCTTGGCACTCCTGGGTGGGGCCAACGTCCTGACTTTC; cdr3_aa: CASSLALLGGANVLTF
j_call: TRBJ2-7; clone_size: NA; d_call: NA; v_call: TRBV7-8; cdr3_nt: TGTGCCAGCAGCTTCAGGGGTCGGACCTACGAGCAGTACTTC; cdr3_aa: CASSFRGRTYEQYF
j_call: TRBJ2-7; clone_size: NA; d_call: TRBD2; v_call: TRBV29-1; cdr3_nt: TGCAGCGCCGGGGTTGAAGCGGGGCCCTACGAGCAGTACTTC; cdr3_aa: CSAGVEAGPYEQYF
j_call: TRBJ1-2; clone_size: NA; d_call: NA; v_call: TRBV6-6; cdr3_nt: TGTGCCAGCAGTTACTCGACCCCAGGGGACCCGTATGGCTACACCTTC; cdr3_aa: CASSYSTPGDPYGYTF
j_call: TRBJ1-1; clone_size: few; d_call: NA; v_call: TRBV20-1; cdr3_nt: TGCAGTGCTAGAAAACATCTGGGCACTGAAGCTTTCTTT; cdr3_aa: CSARKHLGTEAFF
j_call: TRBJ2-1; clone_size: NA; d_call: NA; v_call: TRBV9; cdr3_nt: TGTGCCAGCAGCGTAGCCCAGCGCTATGAGCAGTTCTTC; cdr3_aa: CASSVAQRYEQFF
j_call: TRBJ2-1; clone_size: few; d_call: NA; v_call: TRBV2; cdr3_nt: TGTGCCAGCAGCCTAAGCGGACTATCTTACAATGAGCAGTTCTTC; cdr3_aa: CASSLSGLSYNEQFF
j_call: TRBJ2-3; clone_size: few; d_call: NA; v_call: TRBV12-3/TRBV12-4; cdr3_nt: TGTGCCAGCAGCCCAGAGTGGGGGAGCACAGATACGCAGTATTTT; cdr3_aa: CASSPEWGSTDTQYF
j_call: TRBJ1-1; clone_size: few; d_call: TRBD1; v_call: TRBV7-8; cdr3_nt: TGTGCCAGCAGCTGGGGACAGAAAAACACTGAAGCTTTCTTT; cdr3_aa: CASSWGQKNTEAFF
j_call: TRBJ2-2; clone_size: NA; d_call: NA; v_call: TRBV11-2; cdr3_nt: TGTGCCAGCAGCTTAGATCGAGGGAGGTCTTACACCGGGGAGCTGTTTTTT; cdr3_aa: CASSLDRGRSYTGELFF
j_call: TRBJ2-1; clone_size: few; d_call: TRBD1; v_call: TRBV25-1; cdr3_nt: TGTGCCAGCAGTGAATTAGGACAGGGAGGCAATGAGCAGTTCTTC; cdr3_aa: CASSELGQGGNEQFF
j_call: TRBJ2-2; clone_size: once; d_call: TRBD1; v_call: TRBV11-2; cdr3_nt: TGTGCCAGCAGCTTATTTGAGGACAGGGGAGATTTAAACACCGGGGAGCTGTTTTTT; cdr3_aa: CASSLFEDRGDLNTGELFF
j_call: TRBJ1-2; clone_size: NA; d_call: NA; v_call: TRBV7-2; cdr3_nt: TGTGCCAGCAGCCCGCGCGGGCCGGGCTATGGCTACACCTTC; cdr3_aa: CASSPRGPGYGYTF
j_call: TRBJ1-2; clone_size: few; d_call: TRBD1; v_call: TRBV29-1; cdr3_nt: TGCAGCGTTGATAGGGCAGGGGGCAGGTACACCTTC; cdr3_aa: CSVDRAGGRYTF
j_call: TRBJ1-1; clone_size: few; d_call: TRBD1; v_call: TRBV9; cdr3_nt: TGTGCCAGCTTCCCGGGACAGGGAGGGACTGAAGCTTTCTTT; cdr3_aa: CASFPGQGGTEAFF
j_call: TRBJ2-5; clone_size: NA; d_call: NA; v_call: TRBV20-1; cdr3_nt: TGCAGTGCCCTGACCCTTAGGTACCAAGAGACCCAGTACTTC; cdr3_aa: CSALTLRYQETQYF
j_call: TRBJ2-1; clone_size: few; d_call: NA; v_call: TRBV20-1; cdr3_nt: TGCAGTGCTAGAGAGGGACACAGCTCCTACAATGAGCAGTTCTTC; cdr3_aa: CSAREGHSSYNEQFF